The rows below give T cell receptor beta chains drawn from one sample of a study of response to subunit inactivated influenza vaccine. TCRdb ran MiXCR on the RT-PCR reads and lists one entry per CDR3 protein. Of about 160,000 distinct CDR3 sequences in the sample, about a tenth were seen once. The material was non-naive T cells sorted from PBMCs, obtained 40 to 50 days after vaccination. The origin of the receptors is a man aged 45-65 years who received an inactivated influenza vaccine. The CDR3 runs from the conserved cysteine through the conserved F or W. Rows give clone size only sometimes, using once, few, many, or a class for an expanded clone.

clone_size	v_call	cdr3_aa
few	TRBV7-9	CASSQALAGAEQYF
many	TRBV12-3/TRBV12-4	CASSFGTGGRLFF
once	TRBV28	CASSGGIVKLFF
-	TRBV7-9	CASNLPGSSYEQYF
many	TRBV29-1	CSVGDTGELFF
-	TRBV19	CATSWTGQSSEQYF
few	TRBV2	CASRVQVTNEKLFF
few	TRBV12-3/TRBV12-4	CASSSDNRDEKLFF
few	TRBV5-1	CASSFSRLNTGELFF
few	TRBV3-1	CASSQGGGAQTQYF
-	TRBV4-2	CASSQVYSPASAQTQYF
-	TRBV18	CASSADRGLEYF
-	TRBV10-3	CAISEGGPSDYGKNIQYF
-	TRBV5-1	CASSPGTVGWNEQFF
many	TRBV5-1	CASTRGGSYEQYF
-	TRBV7-9	CASSLGLANEKLFF
-	TRBV6-1	CASSDHQGRTEAFF
-	TRBV28	CASSLSQGADTQYF
-	TRBV12-3/TRBV12-4	CASSLAWTSEAFF
-	TRBV7-6	CASSNPGQGIGELFF
-	TRBV28	CASSFRGLDNSPLHF
few	TRBV12-3/TRBV12-4	CASRYPQADTQYF
-	TRBV30	CAYQDRGRDTQYF
-	TRBV20-1	CRAGAGAYEQYF
few	TRBV5-1	CASSFASGSEETQYF
few	TRBV7-2	CAPLGTGFFEQYF
many	TRBV6-6	CASSAPNQPQHF
many	TRBV4-1	CASSQGTGLTSPLHF
many	TRBV7-6	CASSNGGHYNEQFF
many	TRBV4-2	CASSRTGDWDNEQFF
-	TRBV20-1	CSADGQGLDYGYTF
few	TRBV27	CASSLFGGGEQYF